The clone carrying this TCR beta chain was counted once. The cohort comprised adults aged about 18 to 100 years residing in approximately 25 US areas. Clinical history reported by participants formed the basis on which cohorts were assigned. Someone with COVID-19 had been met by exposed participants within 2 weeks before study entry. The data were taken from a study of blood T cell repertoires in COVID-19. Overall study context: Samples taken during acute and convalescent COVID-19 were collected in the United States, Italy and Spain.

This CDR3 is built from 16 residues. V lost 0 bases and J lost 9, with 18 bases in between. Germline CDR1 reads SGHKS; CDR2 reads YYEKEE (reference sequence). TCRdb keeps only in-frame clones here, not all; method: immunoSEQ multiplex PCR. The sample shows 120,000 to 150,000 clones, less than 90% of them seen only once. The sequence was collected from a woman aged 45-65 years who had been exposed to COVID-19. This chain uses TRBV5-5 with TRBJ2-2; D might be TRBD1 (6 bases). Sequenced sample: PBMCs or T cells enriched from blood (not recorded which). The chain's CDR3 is CASSLGGHLTGRELFF. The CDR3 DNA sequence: TGTGCCAGCAGCTTGGGGGGACACTTAACCGGCAGGGAGCTGTTTTTT.